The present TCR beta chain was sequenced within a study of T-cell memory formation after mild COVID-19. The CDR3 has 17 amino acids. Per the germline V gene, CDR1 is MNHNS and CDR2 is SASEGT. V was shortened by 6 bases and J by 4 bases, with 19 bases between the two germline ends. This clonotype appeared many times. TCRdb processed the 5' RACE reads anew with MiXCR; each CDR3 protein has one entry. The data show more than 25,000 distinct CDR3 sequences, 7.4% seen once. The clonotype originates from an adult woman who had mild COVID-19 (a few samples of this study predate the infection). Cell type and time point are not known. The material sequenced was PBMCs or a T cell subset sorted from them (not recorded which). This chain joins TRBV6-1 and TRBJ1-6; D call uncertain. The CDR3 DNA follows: TGTGCCAGCAGGGAACTTCGTGGAATTGGGTATAATTCACCCCTCCACTTT. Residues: CASRELRGIGYNSPLHF.